Each of the 4 T cell receptor beta chains below was sequenced from the same sample in a study of human T cells and chemical hapten exposure (dated by TCRdb to 2020 to 2022). The time point label for this specimen denotes: patch test 1, 2 weeks after DPC sensitization. This specimen's treatment or condition label, interpreted: therapeutic diphenylcyclopropenone sensitization with weekly scalp DPC. Library generation was performed with RACE. Sequencing was carried out with a NextSeq 500. TCRdb itself trimmed the public reads at Q25 with fastp, ran MiXCR and retained productive beta chains. Each entry is one CDR3 protein sequence, shown with its most common DNA and genes. For this sample there are about 49,000 distinct CDR3 sequences; 9.3% appear just once. The top ten constitute 3.5% to 5.5% of the sample. Sequencing was performed on whole blood, taken in connection with sensitization to the hapten diphenylcyclopropenone (DPC). The source of these receptors is a woman in her fifties or sixties with alopecia areata. Some clones in this sample may be carry-over from other donors' samples.

This clonotype was detected many times. The V call is TRBV3-1, the J call TRBJ1-2; 9 bases match TRBD1. This CDR3 region has 15 residues. CDR1 and CDR2 from the germline V gene are LGHDT and YNNKEL (reference sequence). Trimming removed 4 bases from V and 0 bases from J; junction bases left unmatched: 3. The CDR3 sequence: CASSPGTGPNYGYTF. The DNA for the CDR3 is TGTGCCAGCAGCCCCGGGACAGGGCCTAACTATGGCTACACCTTC.

This clonotype was seen ten or more times. This chain connects TRBV7-2 to TRBJ2-7; D unresolved. Trimming pared 1 base from V and 1 base from J, leaving 2 bases between. This CDR3 has 12 residues. Per germline, CDR1 SGHTA and CDR2 FQGNSA. The CDR3 is CASSLVSYEQYF. The CDR3 DNA follows: TGTGCCAGCAGCTTAGTTTCCTACGAGCAGTACTTC.

This clonotype was observed at least ten times. The chain links TRBV28 to TRBJ2-5, with D unresolved. Trimming removed 6 bases from V and 7 bases from J, with 21 bases in between. The CDR3 consists of 15 residues. Germline CDR1 reads MDHEN; CDR2 reads SYDVKM. CDR3 amino acids: CASSLTRTPRGTQYF. The CDR3 DNA follows: TGTGCCAGCAGCCTTACCCGGACCCCCCGAGGGACCCAGTACTTC.

At least ten counts were recorded for this clonotype. The gene calls are TRBV7-9 and TRBJ2-1, with D perhaps TRBD1 or TRBD2 (5 bases each). Per the germline V gene, CDR1 is SEHNR and CDR2 is FQNEAQ (reference sequence). The CDR3 is made up of 15 amino acids. V was cut by 5 bases and J by 9 bases, with 20 bases left in between. CDR3: CASSPIPAGTGEQFF. As DNA, the CDR3 is TGTGCCAGCAGCCCCATACCCGCCGGGACGGGTGAGCAGTTCTTC.